Listed below are T cell receptor beta chains from one sample, sequenced in a study of technical replicates of blood from several donors. Sequencing used immunoSEQ multiplex PCR; TCRdb keeps in-frame clones, though not all of them. The sample contains about 72,000 clones, roughly 89% of which appear only once. Input material: T cells isolated from PBMCs. Receptor source: a human donor in good health. Both conserved end residues are part of each CDR3. The D gene is left open where the match is weak. Clone size is not always given. Where it is, it says once, few, many or a class for expanded clones.

CDR3nt	CDR3aa	len	v_gene	d_gene	abundance	j_gene
TGTGCCAGCAGCCCTACAGGGGGCCGGAGAACTGAAGCTTTCTTT	CASSPTGGRRTEAFF	15	TRBV7-9	TRBD1	once	TRBJ1-1
TGTGCCAGTAGTATTATAAGCGGCTCCTACGAGCAGTACTTC	CASSIISGSYEQYF	14	TRBV19	.	.	TRBJ2-7
TGCGCCAGCAGCCAAGTTCCTAGCGGGAGAGGCGATGAGCAGTTCTTC	CASSQVPSGRGDEQFF	16	TRBV4-1	TRBD2	once	TRBJ2-1
TGTGCCAGGACAGGGCCTTACACAGATACGCAGTATTTT	CARTGPYTDTQYF	13	TRBV2	TRBD1	.	TRBJ2-3
TGTGCCATCAGTGACCCGGACTCCTCCTACGAGCAGTACTTC	CAISDPDSSYEQYF	14	TRBV10-3	.	.	TRBJ2-7
TGTGCCAGCAGCCGGACAGGGGGCGGGAGCAATCAGCCCCAGCATTTT	CASSRTGGGSNQPQHF	16	TRBV7-9	TRBD1	few	TRBJ1-5
TGCGCCAGCAGTCTTGGACTAGCGGGATTCACAGATACGCAGTATTTT	CASSLGLAGFTDTQYF	16	TRBV4-1	TRBD2	.	TRBJ2-3
TGTGCCAGCAGTTACCGCCGGGACAGGCGTGGCGAGACCCAGTACTTC	CASSYRRDRRGETQYF	16	TRBV6-5	TRBD1	.	TRBJ2-5
TGTGCCAGCAGCTCTAGACTAGCGGGAGTGGTCACAGATACGCAGTATTTT	CASSSRLAGVVTDTQYF	17	TRBV13	TRBD2	.	TRBJ2-3
TGTGCCAGCAGTTTCCGGGGCATTCAGTACTTC	CASSFRGIQYF	11	TRBV6-5	.	once	TRBJ2-4
TGTGCCAGCCCTAAGCCCTTAGCGGGCACAGATACGCAGTATTTT	CASPKPLAGTDTQYF	15	TRBV6-5	.	few	TRBJ2-3
TGCGCCAGCAGCCAACTGAGGGAGGCGGAGACCCAGTACTTC	CASSQLREAETQYF	14	TRBV4-1	.	once	TRBJ2-5
TGTGCCAGCAGATTTACAGGGGACACTGAAGCTTTCTTT	CASRFTGDTEAFF	13	TRBV27	TRBD1	.	TRBJ1-1
TGTGCCAGCAGCAACCTAGGGACTAGCGGGGGGGAGCAGTTCTTC	CASSNLGTSGGEQFF	15	TRBV5-6	TRBD2	.	TRBJ2-1
TGTGCCAGCAGCCCATCAGGGGGCTTTGGCTATGGCTACACCTTC	CASSPSGGFGYGYTF	15	TRBV2	TRBD1	.	TRBJ1-2
TGTGCCAGCAGTTACAATGGTTTGGGGCCTGAAGCTTTCTTT	CASSYNGLGPEAFF	14	TRBV6-6	.	.	TRBJ1-1
TGTGCCAGCAGTTGGGACTTAACCACCGGGGAGCTGTTTTTT	CASSWDLTTGELFF	14	TRBV2	.	.	TRBJ2-2
TGTGCCAGCAGCCTAATCTGGGGGGGGCAGGTTGAAGCTTTCTTT	CASSLIWGGQVEAFF	15	TRBV28	.	.	TRBJ1-1
TGTGCCATCAGCCTGACTAGCGGGGGAGGAGATACGCAGTATTTT	CAISLTSGGGDTQYF	15	TRBV10-3	TRBD2	.	TRBJ2-3
TGTGCCAGCAGTGGAGGGGACTGGTACACAGATACGCAGTATTTT	CASSGGDWYTDTQYF	15	TRBV25-1	.	.	TRBJ2-3
TGCGCCAGCAGTCAACCAGGGGGTCGCACCTTC	CASSQPGGRTF	11	TRBV23-1	TRBD1	.	TRBJ1-2